This T cell receptor beta chain was recovered during a study of CD8+CD57+ T cells in acquired aplastic anemia. The study, taken as a whole, reports: Between patients and controls, CD8+ Simpson's diversity did not vary significantly.

V dropped 4 bases and J dropped 6; count of bases not matched to a gene: 8. This CDR3 spans 16 amino acids. Germline V lookup: CDR1 LNHDA, CDR2 SQIVND (reference sequence). Researchers used genomic DNA as the template to profile TCR beta VDJ and CDR3. TCRdb re-called the reads with MiXCR, one entry per CDR3 protein. The sample yields around 200,000 distinct CDR3 sequences, 45% to 60% seen once. For this clonotype: As yet, its antigen is unknown.

The patients chosen for sequencing had shown expansion of CD8+CD57+ cells (detected by flow cytometry). At blood sampling, none of the patients had yet received therapy. The chain joins TRBV19 to TRBJ2-3; 12 bases map to TRBD2. This TCR derives from a human donor with aplastic anemia. Sequenced input: sorted CD4+, CD8+, or CD8+CD57+ T cells (not recorded which) from PBMCs. The CDR3 nucleotides are TGTGCCAGTAGTAATGAACTAGCGGGGGGTAGGGATACGCAGTATTTT. It specifies CASSNELAGGRDTQYF.